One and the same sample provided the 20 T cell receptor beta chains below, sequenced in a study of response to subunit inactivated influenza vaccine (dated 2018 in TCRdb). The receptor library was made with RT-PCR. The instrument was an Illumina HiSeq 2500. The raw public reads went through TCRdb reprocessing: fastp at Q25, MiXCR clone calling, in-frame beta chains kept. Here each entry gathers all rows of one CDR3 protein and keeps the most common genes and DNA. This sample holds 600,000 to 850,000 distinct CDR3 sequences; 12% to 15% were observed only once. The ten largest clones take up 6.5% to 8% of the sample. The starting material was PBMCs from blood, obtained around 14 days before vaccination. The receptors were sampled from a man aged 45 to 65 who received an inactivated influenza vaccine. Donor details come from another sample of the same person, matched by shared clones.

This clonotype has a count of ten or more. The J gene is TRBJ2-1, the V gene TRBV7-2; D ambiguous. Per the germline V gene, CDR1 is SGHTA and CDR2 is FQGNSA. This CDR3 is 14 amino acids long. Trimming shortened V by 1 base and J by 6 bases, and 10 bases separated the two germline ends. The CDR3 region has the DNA TGTGCCAGCAGCTTAGGTTCGGCCTCCAATGAGCAGTTCTTC. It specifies CASSLGSASNEQFF.

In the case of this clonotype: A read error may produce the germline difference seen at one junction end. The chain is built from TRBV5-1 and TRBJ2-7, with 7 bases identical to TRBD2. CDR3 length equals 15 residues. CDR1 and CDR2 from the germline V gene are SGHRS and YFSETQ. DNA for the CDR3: TGCGCCAGCAGTTTGGGGGGGTCCGTCTCCTACGAGCAGTACTTC. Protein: CASSLGGSVSYEQYF.

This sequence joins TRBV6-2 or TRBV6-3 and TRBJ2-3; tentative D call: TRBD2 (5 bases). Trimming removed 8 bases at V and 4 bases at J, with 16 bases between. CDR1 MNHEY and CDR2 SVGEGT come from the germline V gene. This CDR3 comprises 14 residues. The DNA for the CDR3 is TGTGCCAGCGAGTCCTTAGGGAGCCCAGATACGCAGTATTTT. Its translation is CASESLGSPDTQYF.

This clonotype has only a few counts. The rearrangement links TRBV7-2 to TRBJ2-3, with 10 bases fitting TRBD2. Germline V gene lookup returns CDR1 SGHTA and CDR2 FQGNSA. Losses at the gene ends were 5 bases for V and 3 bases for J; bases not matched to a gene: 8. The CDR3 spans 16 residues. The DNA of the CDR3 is TGTGCCAGCAGCCGAAGGACTAGCGGTACAACAGATACGCAGTATTTT. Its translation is CASSRRTSGTTDTQYF.

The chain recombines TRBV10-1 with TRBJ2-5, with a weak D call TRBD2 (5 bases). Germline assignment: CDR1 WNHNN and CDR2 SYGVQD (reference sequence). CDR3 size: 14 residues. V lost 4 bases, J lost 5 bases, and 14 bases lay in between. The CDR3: CASSASPSGETQYF. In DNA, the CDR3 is TGCGCCAGCAGTGCTTCCCCCTCGGGGGAGACCCAGTACTTC.

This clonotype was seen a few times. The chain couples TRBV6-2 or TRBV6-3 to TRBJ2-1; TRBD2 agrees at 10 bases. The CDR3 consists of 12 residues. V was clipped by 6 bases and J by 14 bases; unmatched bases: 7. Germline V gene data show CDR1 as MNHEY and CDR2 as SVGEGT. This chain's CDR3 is CASRGAGGPEFF. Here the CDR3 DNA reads TGTGCCAGCAGGGGAGCGGGGGGGCCGGAGTTCTTC.

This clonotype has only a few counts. The CDR3 spells CASSYSGQPGAFF. CDR3 nucleotide sequence: TGTGCCAGCAGTTACTCGGGACAACCTGGGGCTTTCTTT. The gene calls are TRBV6-5 and TRBJ1-1; tentative D call: TRBD1 (6 bases). V was trimmed by 0 bases and J by 11 bases, leaving 13 bases between them. The CDR3 has 13 amino acids. CDR1 MNHEY and CDR2 SVGAGI come from the germline V gene.

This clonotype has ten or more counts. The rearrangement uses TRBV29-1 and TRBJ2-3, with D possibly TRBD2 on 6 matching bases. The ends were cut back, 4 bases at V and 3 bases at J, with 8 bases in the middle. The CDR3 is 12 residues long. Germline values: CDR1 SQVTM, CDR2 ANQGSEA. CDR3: CSVGGITDTQYF. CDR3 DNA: TGCAGCGTTGGCGGGATAACAGATACGCAGTATTTT.

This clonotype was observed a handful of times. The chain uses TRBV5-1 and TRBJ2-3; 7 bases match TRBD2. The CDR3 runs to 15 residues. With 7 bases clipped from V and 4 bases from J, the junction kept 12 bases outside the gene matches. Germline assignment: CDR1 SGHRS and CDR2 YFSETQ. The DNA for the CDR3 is TGCGCCAGCGCCCGTGGGCTAGCGGATCCAGATACGCAGTATTTT. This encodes CASARGLADPDTQYF.

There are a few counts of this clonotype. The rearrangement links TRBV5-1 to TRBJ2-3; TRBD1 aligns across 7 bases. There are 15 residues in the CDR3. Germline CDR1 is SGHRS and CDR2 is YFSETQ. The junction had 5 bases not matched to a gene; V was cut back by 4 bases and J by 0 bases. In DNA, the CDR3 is TGCGCCAGCAGCCTAGGACAGGTCAGCACAGATACGCAGTATTTT. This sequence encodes CASSLGQVSTDTQYF.

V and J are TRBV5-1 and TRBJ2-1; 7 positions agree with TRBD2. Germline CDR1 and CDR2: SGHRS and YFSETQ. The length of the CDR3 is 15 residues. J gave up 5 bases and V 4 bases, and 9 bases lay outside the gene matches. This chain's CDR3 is CASSRTGTTNNEQFF. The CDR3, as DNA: TGCGCCAGCAGCCGAACCGGGACTACCAACAATGAGCAGTTCTTC.

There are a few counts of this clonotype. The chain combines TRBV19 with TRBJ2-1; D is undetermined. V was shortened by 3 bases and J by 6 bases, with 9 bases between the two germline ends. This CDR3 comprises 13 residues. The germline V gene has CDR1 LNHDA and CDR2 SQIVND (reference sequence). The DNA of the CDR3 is TGTGCCAGTAGTATCCCGGAGACCAATGAGCAGTTCTTC. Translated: CASSIPETNEQFF.

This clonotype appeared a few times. In DNA form, the CDR3 reads TGTGCCAGCAGGCCGGGACCGAGCTATGGCTACACCTTC. Amino acids: CASRPGPSYGYTF. The chain joins TRBV11-2 to TRBJ1-2, with D perhaps TRBD1 (5 bases). This CDR3 comprises 13 residues. The germline V gene has CDR1 SGHAT and CDR2 FQNNGV. V lost 6 bases and J 4 bases, leaving 12 bases between the germline ends.

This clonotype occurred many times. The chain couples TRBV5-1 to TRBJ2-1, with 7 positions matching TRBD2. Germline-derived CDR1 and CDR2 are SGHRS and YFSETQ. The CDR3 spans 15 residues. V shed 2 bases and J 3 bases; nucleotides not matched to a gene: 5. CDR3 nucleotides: TGCGCCAGCAGCTTATCGGGGGGAGTCTACAATGAGCAGTTCTTC. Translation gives CASSLSGGVYNEQFF.

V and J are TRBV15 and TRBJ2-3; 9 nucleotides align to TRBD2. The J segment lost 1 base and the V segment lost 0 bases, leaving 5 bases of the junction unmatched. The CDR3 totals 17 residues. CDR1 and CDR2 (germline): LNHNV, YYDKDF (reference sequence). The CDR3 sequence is CATSRDRRGGGTDTQYF. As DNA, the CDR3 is TGTGCCACCAGCAGAGATCGCCGCGGGGGGGGCACAGATACGCAGTATTTT.

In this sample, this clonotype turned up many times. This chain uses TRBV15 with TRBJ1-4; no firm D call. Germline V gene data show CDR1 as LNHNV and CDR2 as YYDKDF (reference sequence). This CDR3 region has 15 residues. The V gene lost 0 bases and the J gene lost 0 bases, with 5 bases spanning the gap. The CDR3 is CATSRDRATNEKLFF. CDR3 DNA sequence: TGTGCCACCAGCAGAGATCGGGCAACTAATGAAAAACTGTTTTTT.

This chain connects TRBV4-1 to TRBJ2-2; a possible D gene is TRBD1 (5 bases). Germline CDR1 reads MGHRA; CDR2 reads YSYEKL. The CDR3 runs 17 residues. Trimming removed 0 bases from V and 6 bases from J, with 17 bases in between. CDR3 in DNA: TGCGCCAGCAGCCAAGATGGTAGGGGATGGTCGTCCGGGGAGCTGTTTTTT. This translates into CASSQDGRGWSSGELFF.

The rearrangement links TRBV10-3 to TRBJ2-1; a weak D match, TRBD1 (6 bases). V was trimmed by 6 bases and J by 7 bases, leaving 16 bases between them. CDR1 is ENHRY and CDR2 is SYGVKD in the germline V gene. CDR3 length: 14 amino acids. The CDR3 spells CAIRTNLDRNEQFF. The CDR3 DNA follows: TGTGCCATCAGGACGAACTTGGACAGAAATGAGCAGTTCTTC.

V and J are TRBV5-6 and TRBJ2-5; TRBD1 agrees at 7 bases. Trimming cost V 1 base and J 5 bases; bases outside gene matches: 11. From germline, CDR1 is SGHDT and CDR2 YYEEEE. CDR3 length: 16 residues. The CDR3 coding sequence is TGTGCCAGCAGCTTGAGGGTAAACAGGGGAATGGAGACCCAGTACTTC. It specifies CASSLRVNRGMETQYF.

CDR3 DNA: TGTGCCAGCAGTGGAGGGACTAGCGGGAGGCACGCCAACACCGGGGAGCTGTTTTTT. Translating gives CASSGGTSGRHANTGELFF. The V gene is TRBV2, the J gene TRBJ2-2; 15 bases align to TRBD2. Germline V gene sequence: CDR1 SNHLY, CDR2 FYNNEI. CDR3 length: 19 amino acids. Germline trimming cut 4 bases from V and 2 bases from J; bases unmatched to any gene: 8.